This T cell receptor (beta chain) comes out of a study of blood T cell repertoires in COVID-19. Assay used: immunoSEQ multiplex PCR; TCRdb lists only in-frame clones, some missing. The table records some 99,000 clones, 87% of them present only once. A few counts support this clone. Germline V gene sequence: CDR1 ENHRY, CDR2 SYGVKD. This CDR3 has 17 amino acids. V trimming: 4 bases; J trimming: 7 bases; junction bases outside the gene matches: 11. The origin of this receptor is a man in his 70s with acute or convalescent COVID-19. This chain connects TRBV10-3 to TRBJ1-5; TRBD1 matches at 12 bases. The sequencing sample was made of peripheral blood. Here the CDR3 DNA reads TGTGCCATCAGTGCCCGAGGGACAGGGGGCATGGAGCAGCCCCAGCATTTT. As protein: CAISARGTGGMEQPQHF.